The 22 T cell receptor beta chains reported below all come from one sample, sequenced in a study of blood T cell repertoires in COVID-19 (dated by TCRdb to the early 2020s). The receptor library was made with the immunoSEQ multiplex PCR assay. Sourced from immuneACCESS, this table was stored by TCRdb with only in-frame sequences that have V and J called. A share of the clones is absent; for the studies checked, an unresolved V gene accounts for under half, and the remainder has no known explanation. The sample table contains about 400,000 clones; only one count was recorded for roughly 90% of them. Less than 2% of the sample is taken by the ten largest. Sequenced: PBMCs or T cells enriched from blood (not recorded which). The receptors come from a woman aged 25-40 years who had recovered from COVID-19.

In its sample, this clone was seen a few times. The chain carries TRBV7-2 and TRBJ2-3; 8 nucleotides align to TRBD2. The V segment lost 5 bases and the J segment 3 bases; nucleotides outside the gene matches: 7. The CDR3 length is 15 residues. Per germline, CDR1 SGHTA and CDR2 FQGNSA. This CDR3 reads CASSQGSGRTDTQYF. The DNA of the CDR3 is TGTGCCAGCAGCCAAGGGAGCGGGAGAACAGATACGCAGTATTTT.

The chain has TRBV28 and TRBJ2-3; 9 positions match TRBD2. The trim removed 3 bases at V and 4 bases at J, leaving 14 bases unmatched. CDR1 is MDHEN, CDR2 SYDVKM, per germline. This CDR3 has 18 amino acids. The CDR3: CASSLVLGGRGQSDTQYF. DNA of the CDR3: TGTGCCAGCAGTTTGGTTTTGGGCGGGAGGGGTCAATCAGATACGCAGTATTTT.

The CDR3 coding sequence is TGTGCCAGCAGAAGGACAGGGGGCCAAGAGACCCAGTACTTC. This gives the protein CASRRTGGQETQYF. This chain joins TRBV6-5 and TRBJ2-5; 10 bases line up with TRBD1. Germline CDR1 and CDR2: MNHEY and SVGAGI. The CDR3 spans 14 residues. V lost 6 bases to trimming and J lost 1 base; unmatched junction nucleotides: 2.

Here the CDR3 reads CASGGGGYEQYF. The CDR3 DNA is TGTGCCAGTGGCGGGGGGGGGTACGAGCAGTACTTC. The chain uses TRBV27 and TRBJ2-7; 9 nucleotides line up with TRBD2. Trimming cost V 9 bases and J 4 bases; bases outside gene matches: 4. Germline CDR1 is MNHEY and CDR2 is SMNVEV (reference sequence). The CDR3 consists of 12 residues.

The chain combines TRBV24-1 with TRBJ2-7; possible D gene TRBD2, 6 bases. CDR1 is KGHDR, CDR2 SFDVKD, per germline. CDR3 length: 12 residues. V dropped 9 bases and J dropped 6 bases, with 14 bases sitting between them. The CDR3 bases are TGTGCCACCGGGGGGTTTCCCGGCGAGCAGTACTTC. Translation gives CATGGFPGEQYF.

The chain uses TRBV19 and TRBJ2-2, with D unresolved. V was cut by 3 bases and J by 4 bases, with 15 bases left in between. The CDR3 is made up of 16 amino acids. The V gene's germline CDR1 is LNHDA and CDR2 SQIVND (reference sequence). CDR3 DNA sequence: TGTGCCAGTAGTATTCTGACTCCCCCGCTCACCGGGGAGCTGTTTTTT. It translates to CASSILTPPLTGELFF.

The rearrangement links TRBV2 to TRBJ2-3; tentative D call: TRBD2 (6 bases). V lost 6 bases to trimming and J lost 6 bases, with 13 bases between them. CDR1 SNHLY and CDR2 FYNNEI come from the germline V gene. CDR3 length equals 13 residues. The CDR3 reads CASRTGSPDTQYF. The CDR3 DNA is TGTGCCAGCAGAACCGGGAGTCCGGATACGCAGTATTTT.

CDR3 amino acids: CAINRDRGEKLFF. DNA of the CDR3: TGTGCCATCAATCGGGACAGGGGTGAAAAACTGTTTTTT. The chain has TRBV10-3 and TRBJ1-4, with TRBD1 matching over 10 bases. The length of the CDR3 is 13 residues. V shed 7 bases, J shed 7 bases, and the junction held 3 bases outside the gene matches. The V gene's germline CDR1 is ENHRY and CDR2 SYGVKD.

This chain connects TRBV7-8 to TRBJ2-4; 9 bases map to TRBD1. Germline loops: CDR1 SGHVS, CDR2 FQNEAQ. With 5 bases clipped from V and 5 bases from J, the junction kept 16 bases outside the gene matches. This CDR3 spans 18 amino acids. CDR3 amino acids: CASSATGQGFTSENIQYF. The CDR3, as DNA: TGTGCCAGCAGCGCCACGGGACAGGGCTTTACGTCCGAAAACATTCAGTACTTC.

The chain couples TRBV4-3 to TRBJ1-4, with D possibly matching TRBD1 (5 bases). The CDR3 runs to 15 residues. Per the germline V gene, CDR1 is LGHNA and CDR2 is YSLEER. V lost 0 bases, J lost 11 bases, and 16 bases lay in between. The CDR3: CASSQEGAGRSKLFF. In nucleotides, the CDR3 is TGCGCCAGCAGCCAAGAAGGGGCAGGGAGGTCGAAACTGTTTTTT.

The chain combines TRBV7-2 with TRBJ2-7; D is perhaps TRBD2 (6 bases). V lost 4 bases, J lost 0 bases, and 13 bases lay in between. The CDR3 is made up of 15 amino acids. Germline V CDR1 and CDR2: SGHTA, FQGNSA. The CDR3 DNA sequence: TGTGCCAGCAGCTGGAATCCTAGCGCCTCCTACGAGCAGTACTTC. This gives the protein CASSWNPSASYEQYF. The variable domain in full, completed from reference TRBV7-2 and TRBJ2-7, reads GAGVSQSPSNKVTEKGKDVELRCDPISGHTALYWYRQSLGQGLEFLIYFQGNSAPDKSGLPSDRFSAERTGGSVSTLTIQRTQQEDSAVYLCASSWNPSASYEQYFGPGTRLTVT.

This clone was observed a single time. The chain uses TRBV30 and TRBJ1-5; the D is unclear. The germline gives CDR1 GTSNPN, CDR2 SVGIG (reference sequence). V gave up 1 base and J gave up 4 bases, with 5 bases separating them. The length of the CDR3 is 12 residues. CDR3 loop: CAWSDHNQPQHF. Here the CDR3 DNA reads TGTGCCTGGAGTGATCATAATCAGCCCCAGCATTTT.

The CDR3: CASSAVSGMWQFF. Written as DNA, the CDR3 is TGTGCCAGCAGTGCCGTAAGCGGGATGTGGCAGTTCTTC. This sequence joins TRBV12-3 or TRBV12-4 and TRBJ2-1, with 7 positions matching TRBD2. This CDR3 has 13 residues. V lost 5 bases, J lost 12 bases, and 10 bases stayed unmatched.

V gene TRBV28 combines with J gene TRBJ2-1; 15 bases fit TRBD2. The CDR3 loop spans 16 amino acids. J was trimmed by 10 bases and V by 5 bases; bases with no gene match: 9. Germline loops: CDR1 MDHEN, CDR2 SYDVKM. CDR3 bases: TGTGCCAGCAGTCGAAGGACTAGCGGGAGGGCCGCCGAGCAGTTCTTC. It is translated as CASSRRTSGRAAEQFF.

This clone was counted only a few times. The CDR3: CASSSAPGTPSGNTIYF. The CDR3 bases are TGTGCCAGCAGCTCTGCTCCCGGGACACCCTCCGGAAACACCATATATTTT. The chain has TRBV7-2 and TRBJ1-3; tentative D call: TRBD1 (6 bases). This CDR3 spans 17 amino acids. Trimming took 4 bases from V and 4 from J, leaving 20 bases between them. CDR1 is SGHTA, CDR2 FQGNSA, per germline.

V usage is TRBV4-3 and J usage is TRBJ2-1; D unclear. The ends were cut back, 3 bases at V and 0 bases at J, with 12 bases in the middle. Germline V CDR1 and CDR2: LGHNA, YSLEER. This CDR3 has 16 residues. The CDR3 DNA sequence: TGCGCCAGCAGCCAGGTTCTGGGCAGCTCCTACAATGAGCAGTTCTTC. Translation: CASSQVLGSSYNEQFF.

The table lists this clone with a count of one. The sample holds other DNA sequences that translate to the same CDR3. The chain uses TRBV28 and TRBJ2-7; 10 bases fit TRBD2. J lost 2 bases, V lost 6 bases, and 4 bases had no gene match. The CDR3 is made up of 14 amino acids. CDR1 is MDHEN, CDR2 SYDVKM, per germline. This CDR3 reads CASSRTSGTYEQYF. As DNA, the CDR3 is TGTGCCAGCAGCCGGACTAGCGGAACCTACGAGCAGTACTTC.

The chain carries TRBV6-5 and TRBJ1-2, with 9 nucleotides matching TRBD1. Germline-derived CDR1 and CDR2 are MNHEY and SVGAGI. With V trimmed by 5 bases and J by 4 bases, 8 bases remained unmatched. This CDR3 is built from 15 residues. The CDR3 is CASSLQPGQGYGYTF. Written as DNA, the CDR3 is TGTGCCAGCAGTCTACAACCGGGACAGGGCTATGGCTACACCTTC.

V is TRBV6-1 and J is TRBJ2-2, with D unresolved. Germline CDR1 and CDR2: MNHNS and SASEGT. CDR3 length: 15 residues. The V and J ends lost 0 bases and 12 bases respectively, with 17 bases between them. The CDR3 reads CASSEAIRLAVQLFF. CDR3 bases: TGTGCCAGCAGTGAAGCCATCAGGCTTGCCGTACAGCTGTTTTTT.

V gene TRBV29-1 combines with J gene TRBJ1-1; D is possibly TRBD1 (5 bases). The V and J ends lost 7 bases and 0 bases respectively, with 9 bases between them. This CDR3 region has 12 residues. Germline loops: CDR1 SQVTM, CDR2 ANQGSEA. CDR3 in DNA: TGCAGCGCGACAGTCATGAACACTGAAGCTTTCTTT. This sequence encodes CSATVMNTEAFF.

This chain joins TRBV7-9 and TRBJ1-1; D uncertain. V dropped 3 bases and J dropped 3 bases, with 14 bases sitting between them. CDR3 length equals 15 residues. Germline CDR1 reads SEHNR; CDR2 reads FQNEAQ (reference sequence). DNA of the CDR3: TGTGCCAGCAGCTTCGTCGCTGAGGCGGACACTGAAGCTTTCTTT. It translates to CASSFVAEADTEAFF.

Turning to this clone: Germline is not matched at one junction end, which may reflect a read error. The chain combines TRBV7-7 with TRBJ1-5, with TRBD1 matching 7 bases. This CDR3 comprises 13 residues. CDR1 SSHAT and CDR2 FNYEAQ come from the germline V gene (reference sequence). The CDR3: CASSEGAGQPQHF. The CDR3 nucleotides are TGTGCTAGCAGCGAGGGGGCCGGTCAGCCCCAGCATTTT.